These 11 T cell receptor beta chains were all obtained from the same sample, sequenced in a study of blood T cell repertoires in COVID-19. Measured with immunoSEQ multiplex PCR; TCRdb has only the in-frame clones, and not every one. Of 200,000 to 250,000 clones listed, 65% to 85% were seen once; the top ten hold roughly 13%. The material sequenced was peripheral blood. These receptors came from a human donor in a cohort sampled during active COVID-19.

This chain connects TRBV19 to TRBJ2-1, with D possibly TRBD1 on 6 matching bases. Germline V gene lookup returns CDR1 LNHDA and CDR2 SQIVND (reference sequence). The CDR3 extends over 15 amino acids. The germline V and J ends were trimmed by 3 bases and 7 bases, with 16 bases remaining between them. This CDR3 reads CASSITGNRKNEQFF. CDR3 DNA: TGTGCCAGTAGTATTACAGGGAATAGAAAGAATGAGCAGTTCTTC.

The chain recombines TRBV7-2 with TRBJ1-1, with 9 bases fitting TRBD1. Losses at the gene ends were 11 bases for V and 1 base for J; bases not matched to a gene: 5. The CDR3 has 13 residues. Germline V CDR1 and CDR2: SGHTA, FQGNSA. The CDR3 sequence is CAGQGLKNTEAFF. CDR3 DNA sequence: TGTGCCGGACAGGGGTTAAAGAACACTGAAGCTTTCTTT.

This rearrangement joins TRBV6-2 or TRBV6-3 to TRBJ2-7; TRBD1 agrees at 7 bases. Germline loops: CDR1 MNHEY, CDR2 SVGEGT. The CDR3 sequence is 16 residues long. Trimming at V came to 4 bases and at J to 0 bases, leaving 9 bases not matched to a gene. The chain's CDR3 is CASSSPGQYSSYEQYF. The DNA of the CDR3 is TGTGCCAGCAGTTCGCCGGGACAGTACTCCTCCTACGAGCAGTACTTC.

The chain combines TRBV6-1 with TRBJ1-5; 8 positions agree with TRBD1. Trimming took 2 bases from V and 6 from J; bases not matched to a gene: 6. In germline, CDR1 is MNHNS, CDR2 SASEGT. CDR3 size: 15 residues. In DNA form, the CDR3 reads TGTGCCAGCAGTGAATCGGCAGGGGGCGTTCAGCCCCAGCATTTT. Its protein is CASSESAGGVQPQHF.

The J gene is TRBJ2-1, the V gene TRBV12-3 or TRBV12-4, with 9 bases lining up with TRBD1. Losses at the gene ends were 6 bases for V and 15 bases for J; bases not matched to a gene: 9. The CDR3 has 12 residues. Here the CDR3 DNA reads TGTGCCAGCAGGACAGACAGGGGGACCGCGTTCTTC. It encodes CASRTDRGTAFF.

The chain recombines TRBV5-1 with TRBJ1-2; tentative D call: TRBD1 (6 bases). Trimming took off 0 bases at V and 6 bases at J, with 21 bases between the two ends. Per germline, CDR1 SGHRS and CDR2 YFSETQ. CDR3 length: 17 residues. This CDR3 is CASSLEASGGGGDGYTF. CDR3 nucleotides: TGCGCCAGCAGCTTGGAGGCGTCGGGCGGAGGGGGGGATGGCTACACCTTC.

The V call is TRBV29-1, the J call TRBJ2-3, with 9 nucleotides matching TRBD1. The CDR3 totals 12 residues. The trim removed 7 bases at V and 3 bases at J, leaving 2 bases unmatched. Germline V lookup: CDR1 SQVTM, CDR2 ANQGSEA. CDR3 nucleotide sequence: TGCAGCGCCGACAGGGGGACAGATACGCAGTATTTT. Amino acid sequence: CSADRGTDTQYF.

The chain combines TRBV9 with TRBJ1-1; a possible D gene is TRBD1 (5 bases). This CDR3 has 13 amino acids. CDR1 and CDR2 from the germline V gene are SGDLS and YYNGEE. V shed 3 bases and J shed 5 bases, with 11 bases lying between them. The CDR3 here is CASSAGQRTEAFF. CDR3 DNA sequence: TGTGCCAGCAGCGCCGGACAAAGAACTGAAGCTTTCTTT.

CDR3 bases: TGTGCCAGCAGCACACTGCAACAGGCAGATACGCAGTATTTT. Translating it yields CASSTLQQADTQYF. V and J are TRBV5-5 and TRBJ2-3; a possible D gene is TRBD1 (5 bases). This CDR3 has 14 amino acids. CDR1 SGHKS and CDR2 YYEKEE come from the germline V gene (reference sequence). Trimming took 4 bases from V and 4 from J, leaving 13 bases between them. The entire variable domain, with the rest obtained from reference TRBV5-5 and TRBJ2-3, is as follows: DAGVTQSPTHLIKTRGQQVTLRCSPISGHKSVSWYQQVLGQGPQFIFQYYEKEERGRGNFPDRFSARQFPNYSSELNVNALLLGDSALYLCASSTLQQADTQYFGPGTRLTVL.

The CDR3 loop is CASSTSSGSYEKLFF. DNA of the CDR3: TGTGCCAGCAGCACCTCCTCAGGGTCGTATGAAAAACTGTTTTTT. V usage is TRBV7-9 and J usage is TRBJ1-4; D might be TRBD1 (5 bases). There are 15 residues in the CDR3. Trimming removed 5 bases from V and 6 bases from J, with 16 bases in between. Germline V lookup: CDR1 SEHNR, CDR2 FQNEAQ (reference sequence).

The CDR3, as DNA: TGTGCCATCAGTGTTTCAGAACAAGAGACCCAGTACTTC. Translating it yields CAISVSEQETQYF. The J gene is TRBJ2-5, the V gene TRBV10-3; D unresolved. The germline V gene encodes CDR1 ENHRY and CDR2 SYGVKD. There are 13 residues in the CDR3. Deletions cut 4 bases from V and 2 bases from J, with 8 bases between.